A single sample gave rise to the 15 T cell receptor beta chains below, sequenced in a study of early T cells in non-severe SARS-CoV-2 infection. TCRdb redid the calling of the 5' RACE reads with MiXCR, one entry per CDR3 protein. The sample yields about 44,000 distinct CDR3 sequences, approximately 22% seen once. The sequencing here drew on whole blood, taken at baseline. The origin of the receptors is an adult who was a healthcare worker with PCR-confirmed SARS-CoV-2 infection or an uninfected control (not recorded which).

The chain has TRBV12-3 or TRBV12-4 and TRBJ1-1, with a weak D call TRBD1 (5 bases). Trimming stripped 5 bases from V and 10 bases from J, with 14 bases between. This CDR3 is built from 12 residues. The CDR3 loop reads CASSPMGGTAFF. CDR3 in DNA: TGTGCCAGCAGTCCCATGGGGGGGACAGCTTTCTTT.

This rearrangement joins TRBV6-2 or TRBV6-3 to TRBJ2-4, with 9 bases fitting TRBD2. The J segment lost 7 bases and the V segment lost 8 bases, leaving 3 bases of the junction unmatched. The germline V gene has CDR1 MNHEY and CDR2 SVGEGT. This CDR3 spans 12 amino acids. This CDR3 is CASAREGNIQYF. DNA for the CDR3: TGTGCCAGCGCGCGGGAGGGGAACATTCAGTACTTC.

This clonotype was observed a handful of times. V usage is TRBV12-3 or TRBV12-4 and J usage is TRBJ2-7; tentative D call: TRBD2 (7 bases). The V end was cut by 3 bases, the J end by 4 bases, with 10 bases between. The CDR3 loop spans 13 amino acids. The CDR3 DNA sequence: TGTGCCAGCAGTTTGGCGGGGGCGTACGAGCAGTACTTC. Protein product: CASSLAGAYEQYF.

The rearrangement uses TRBV11-2 and TRBJ2-1; tentatively, D is TRBD1 (6 bases). Trimming removed 5 bases from V and 2 bases from J, with 10 bases in between. This CDR3 has 14 amino acids. Germline V gene lookup returns CDR1 SGHAT and CDR2 FQNNGV. CDR3 amino acids: CASSPGQTYNEQFF. Here the CDR3 DNA reads TGTGCCAGCAGCCCGGGACAAACCTACAATGAGCAGTTCTTC.

This clonotype has only a few counts. The V and J genes are TRBV20-1 and TRBJ2-1; D possibly corresponds to TRBD2 (5 bases). The CDR3 consists of 15 residues. Germline CDR1 and CDR2: DFQATT and SNEGSKA (reference sequence). V lost 6 bases and J lost 9, with 24 bases in between. CDR3 coding DNA: TGCAGTGCCCATTATTGGGGAGATCCCAAAAGTGAGCAGTTCTTC. Its protein is CSAHYWGDPKSEQFF.

This clonotype was counted between two and nine times. The chain uses TRBV3-1 and TRBJ2-3; D is ambiguous. The CDR3 is made up of 16 amino acids. V was shortened by 1 base and J by 6 bases, with 17 bases between the two germline ends. Germline V CDR1 and CDR2: LGHDT, YNNKEL (reference sequence). This CDR3 is CASSQGPSRVGDTQYF. In nucleotides, the CDR3 is TGTGCCAGCAGCCAAGGCCCTAGTAGGGTTGGTGATACGCAGTATTTT.

This clonotype occurred a few times. The chain employs TRBV19 and TRBJ2-1; 10 bases agree with TRBD1. The trim removed 5 bases at V and 3 bases at J, leaving 10 bases unmatched. The germline gives CDR1 LNHDA, CDR2 SQIVND (reference sequence). The CDR3 covers 17 residues. The CDR3 coding sequence is TGTGCCAGTAGTCCTCGCGGTCGGGACAGGGGCTACAATGAGCAGTTCTTC. It translates to CASSPRGRDRGYNEQFF.

This clonotype was detected a few times. The chain links TRBV6-6 to TRBJ1-6; 7 bases map to TRBD1. The CDR3 is 15 amino acids. The trim removed 5 bases at V and 8 bases at J, leaving 9 bases unmatched. From germline, CDR1 is MNHNY and CDR2 SVGAGI (reference sequence). In nucleotides, the CDR3 is TGTGCCAGCAGTGATCAGGGGGTAGTTTATTCACCCCTCCACTTT. Translated: CASSDQGVVYSPLHF.

The CDR3 here is CASSHTNYGYTF. The CDR3 bases are TGCGCCAGCAGCCACACTAACTATGGCTACACCTTC. The chain uses TRBV4-3 and TRBJ1-2; no clear D. CDR3 size: 12 residues. Germline loops: CDR1 LGHNA, CDR2 YSLEER. V lost 3 bases and J 0 bases, leaving 2 bases between the germline ends.

This clonotype turned up a few times. The chain combines TRBV11-3 with TRBJ2-6; D unclear. The V gene's germline CDR1 is SGHNT and CDR2 YENEEA. Trimming shortened V by 4 bases and J by 1 base, and 8 bases separated the two germline ends. The CDR3 extends over 15 amino acids. The CDR3 region is CASSSGGSGANVLTF. The CDR3 DNA is TGTGCCAGCAGCTCCGGCGGATCTGGGGCCAACGTCCTGACTTTC.

The genes are TRBV5-4 and TRBJ2-1, with TRBD2 matching 8 bases. V shed 5 bases, J shed 5 bases, and the junction held 6 bases outside the gene matches. Germline lookup yields CDR1 SGHNT and CDR2 YYREEE (reference sequence). This CDR3 region has 14 residues. The CDR3: CASRDRGGNNEQFF. CDR3 coding DNA: TGTGCCAGCAGGGATCGCGGGGGGAACAATGAGCAGTTCTTC. Supplemented by reference TRBV5-4 and TRBJ2-1, the full variable domain reads ETGVTQSPTHLIKTRGQQVTLRCSSQSGHNTVSWYQQALGQGPQFIFQYYREEENGRGNFPPRFSGLQFPNYSSELNVNALELDDSALYLCASRDRGGNNEQFFGPGTRLTVL.

This clonotype occurred a few times. This rearrangement joins TRBV3-1 to TRBJ2-1; TRBD1 agrees at 10 bases. The CDR3 extends over 15 amino acids. With 3 bases clipped from V and 3 bases from J, the junction kept 2 bases outside the gene matches. Germline CDR1 and CDR2: LGHDT and YNNKEL (reference sequence). The CDR3 region has the DNA TGTGCCAGCAGCCACCGGGACAGGGGCTACAATGAGCAGTTCTTC. Translated, it gives CASSHRDRGYNEQFF.

This clonotype was seen only a few times. The chain couples TRBV6-5 to TRBJ1-2, with D tentatively TRBD1 (6 bases). Trimming left V 5 bases short and J 8 bases short, with 18 bases between. CDR3 length: 14 residues. The germline gives CDR1 MNHEY, CDR2 SVGAGI. CDR3 nucleotide sequence: TGTGCCAGCAGTACCCGGAGGCAGGGGCACGGCTACACCTTC. Amino acids: CASSTRRQGHGYTF.

This sequence joins TRBV27 and TRBJ2-7; TRBD1 matches at 9 bases. This CDR3 has 14 residues. J gave up 1 base and V 5 bases, and 3 bases lay outside the gene matches. CDR1 is MNHEY and CDR2 is SMNVEV in the germline V gene (reference sequence). The CDR3 here is CASSRDRVSYEQYF. DNA for the CDR3: TGTGCCAGCAGTCGGGACAGGGTTTCCTACGAGCAGTACTTC.

This clonotype was observed a few times. The chain recombines TRBV11-2 with TRBJ1-6, with a tentative D call TRBD1 (5 bases). V lost 1 base and J 8 bases, leaving 9 bases between the germline ends. Germline V CDR1 and CDR2: SGHAT, FQNNGV. The CDR3 covers 14 residues. The CDR3 loop reads CASSLAGLDSPLHF. CDR3 DNA: TGTGCCAGCAGCTTAGCAGGGTTGGATTCACCCCTCCACTTT.